A single TCR beta chain is shown here with its context. Its cognate antigen is unknown. This entry is derived from a study of CD8 T cells in Susac syndrome. Study-level findings and limits: The study acknowledged a relatively small number of individuals in its TCR sequencing and HLA analysis.

RNA amounts of about 0.5 to 1 ug underwent reverse transcription with random hexamers. The amplification used immunoSEQ multiplex PCR on TCR beta CDR3; it spanned 54 Vbeta and 13 Jbeta. TCRdb fed the immunoSEQ multiplex PCR reads into MiXCR, producing one record per CDR3 protein. Of over 150,000 distinct CDR3 sequences in the sample, just under 95% were seen once. The source of this sequence is a human donor with Susac syndrome. The sample taken for sequencing was CD4+ T cells from PBMCs.

The CDR3 region is CASSPLAGDSDEQFF. In nucleotides, the CDR3 is TGTGCCAGCAGCCCACTAGCGGGAGATAGCGATGAGCAGTTCTTC. This chain joins TRBV6-2 or TRBV6-3 and TRBJ2-1; 11 bases are shared with TRBD2. V shed 6 bases and J 8 bases; nucleotides not matched to a gene: 9. The CDR3 length is 15 residues. CDR1 is MNHEY, CDR2 SVGEGT, per germline.